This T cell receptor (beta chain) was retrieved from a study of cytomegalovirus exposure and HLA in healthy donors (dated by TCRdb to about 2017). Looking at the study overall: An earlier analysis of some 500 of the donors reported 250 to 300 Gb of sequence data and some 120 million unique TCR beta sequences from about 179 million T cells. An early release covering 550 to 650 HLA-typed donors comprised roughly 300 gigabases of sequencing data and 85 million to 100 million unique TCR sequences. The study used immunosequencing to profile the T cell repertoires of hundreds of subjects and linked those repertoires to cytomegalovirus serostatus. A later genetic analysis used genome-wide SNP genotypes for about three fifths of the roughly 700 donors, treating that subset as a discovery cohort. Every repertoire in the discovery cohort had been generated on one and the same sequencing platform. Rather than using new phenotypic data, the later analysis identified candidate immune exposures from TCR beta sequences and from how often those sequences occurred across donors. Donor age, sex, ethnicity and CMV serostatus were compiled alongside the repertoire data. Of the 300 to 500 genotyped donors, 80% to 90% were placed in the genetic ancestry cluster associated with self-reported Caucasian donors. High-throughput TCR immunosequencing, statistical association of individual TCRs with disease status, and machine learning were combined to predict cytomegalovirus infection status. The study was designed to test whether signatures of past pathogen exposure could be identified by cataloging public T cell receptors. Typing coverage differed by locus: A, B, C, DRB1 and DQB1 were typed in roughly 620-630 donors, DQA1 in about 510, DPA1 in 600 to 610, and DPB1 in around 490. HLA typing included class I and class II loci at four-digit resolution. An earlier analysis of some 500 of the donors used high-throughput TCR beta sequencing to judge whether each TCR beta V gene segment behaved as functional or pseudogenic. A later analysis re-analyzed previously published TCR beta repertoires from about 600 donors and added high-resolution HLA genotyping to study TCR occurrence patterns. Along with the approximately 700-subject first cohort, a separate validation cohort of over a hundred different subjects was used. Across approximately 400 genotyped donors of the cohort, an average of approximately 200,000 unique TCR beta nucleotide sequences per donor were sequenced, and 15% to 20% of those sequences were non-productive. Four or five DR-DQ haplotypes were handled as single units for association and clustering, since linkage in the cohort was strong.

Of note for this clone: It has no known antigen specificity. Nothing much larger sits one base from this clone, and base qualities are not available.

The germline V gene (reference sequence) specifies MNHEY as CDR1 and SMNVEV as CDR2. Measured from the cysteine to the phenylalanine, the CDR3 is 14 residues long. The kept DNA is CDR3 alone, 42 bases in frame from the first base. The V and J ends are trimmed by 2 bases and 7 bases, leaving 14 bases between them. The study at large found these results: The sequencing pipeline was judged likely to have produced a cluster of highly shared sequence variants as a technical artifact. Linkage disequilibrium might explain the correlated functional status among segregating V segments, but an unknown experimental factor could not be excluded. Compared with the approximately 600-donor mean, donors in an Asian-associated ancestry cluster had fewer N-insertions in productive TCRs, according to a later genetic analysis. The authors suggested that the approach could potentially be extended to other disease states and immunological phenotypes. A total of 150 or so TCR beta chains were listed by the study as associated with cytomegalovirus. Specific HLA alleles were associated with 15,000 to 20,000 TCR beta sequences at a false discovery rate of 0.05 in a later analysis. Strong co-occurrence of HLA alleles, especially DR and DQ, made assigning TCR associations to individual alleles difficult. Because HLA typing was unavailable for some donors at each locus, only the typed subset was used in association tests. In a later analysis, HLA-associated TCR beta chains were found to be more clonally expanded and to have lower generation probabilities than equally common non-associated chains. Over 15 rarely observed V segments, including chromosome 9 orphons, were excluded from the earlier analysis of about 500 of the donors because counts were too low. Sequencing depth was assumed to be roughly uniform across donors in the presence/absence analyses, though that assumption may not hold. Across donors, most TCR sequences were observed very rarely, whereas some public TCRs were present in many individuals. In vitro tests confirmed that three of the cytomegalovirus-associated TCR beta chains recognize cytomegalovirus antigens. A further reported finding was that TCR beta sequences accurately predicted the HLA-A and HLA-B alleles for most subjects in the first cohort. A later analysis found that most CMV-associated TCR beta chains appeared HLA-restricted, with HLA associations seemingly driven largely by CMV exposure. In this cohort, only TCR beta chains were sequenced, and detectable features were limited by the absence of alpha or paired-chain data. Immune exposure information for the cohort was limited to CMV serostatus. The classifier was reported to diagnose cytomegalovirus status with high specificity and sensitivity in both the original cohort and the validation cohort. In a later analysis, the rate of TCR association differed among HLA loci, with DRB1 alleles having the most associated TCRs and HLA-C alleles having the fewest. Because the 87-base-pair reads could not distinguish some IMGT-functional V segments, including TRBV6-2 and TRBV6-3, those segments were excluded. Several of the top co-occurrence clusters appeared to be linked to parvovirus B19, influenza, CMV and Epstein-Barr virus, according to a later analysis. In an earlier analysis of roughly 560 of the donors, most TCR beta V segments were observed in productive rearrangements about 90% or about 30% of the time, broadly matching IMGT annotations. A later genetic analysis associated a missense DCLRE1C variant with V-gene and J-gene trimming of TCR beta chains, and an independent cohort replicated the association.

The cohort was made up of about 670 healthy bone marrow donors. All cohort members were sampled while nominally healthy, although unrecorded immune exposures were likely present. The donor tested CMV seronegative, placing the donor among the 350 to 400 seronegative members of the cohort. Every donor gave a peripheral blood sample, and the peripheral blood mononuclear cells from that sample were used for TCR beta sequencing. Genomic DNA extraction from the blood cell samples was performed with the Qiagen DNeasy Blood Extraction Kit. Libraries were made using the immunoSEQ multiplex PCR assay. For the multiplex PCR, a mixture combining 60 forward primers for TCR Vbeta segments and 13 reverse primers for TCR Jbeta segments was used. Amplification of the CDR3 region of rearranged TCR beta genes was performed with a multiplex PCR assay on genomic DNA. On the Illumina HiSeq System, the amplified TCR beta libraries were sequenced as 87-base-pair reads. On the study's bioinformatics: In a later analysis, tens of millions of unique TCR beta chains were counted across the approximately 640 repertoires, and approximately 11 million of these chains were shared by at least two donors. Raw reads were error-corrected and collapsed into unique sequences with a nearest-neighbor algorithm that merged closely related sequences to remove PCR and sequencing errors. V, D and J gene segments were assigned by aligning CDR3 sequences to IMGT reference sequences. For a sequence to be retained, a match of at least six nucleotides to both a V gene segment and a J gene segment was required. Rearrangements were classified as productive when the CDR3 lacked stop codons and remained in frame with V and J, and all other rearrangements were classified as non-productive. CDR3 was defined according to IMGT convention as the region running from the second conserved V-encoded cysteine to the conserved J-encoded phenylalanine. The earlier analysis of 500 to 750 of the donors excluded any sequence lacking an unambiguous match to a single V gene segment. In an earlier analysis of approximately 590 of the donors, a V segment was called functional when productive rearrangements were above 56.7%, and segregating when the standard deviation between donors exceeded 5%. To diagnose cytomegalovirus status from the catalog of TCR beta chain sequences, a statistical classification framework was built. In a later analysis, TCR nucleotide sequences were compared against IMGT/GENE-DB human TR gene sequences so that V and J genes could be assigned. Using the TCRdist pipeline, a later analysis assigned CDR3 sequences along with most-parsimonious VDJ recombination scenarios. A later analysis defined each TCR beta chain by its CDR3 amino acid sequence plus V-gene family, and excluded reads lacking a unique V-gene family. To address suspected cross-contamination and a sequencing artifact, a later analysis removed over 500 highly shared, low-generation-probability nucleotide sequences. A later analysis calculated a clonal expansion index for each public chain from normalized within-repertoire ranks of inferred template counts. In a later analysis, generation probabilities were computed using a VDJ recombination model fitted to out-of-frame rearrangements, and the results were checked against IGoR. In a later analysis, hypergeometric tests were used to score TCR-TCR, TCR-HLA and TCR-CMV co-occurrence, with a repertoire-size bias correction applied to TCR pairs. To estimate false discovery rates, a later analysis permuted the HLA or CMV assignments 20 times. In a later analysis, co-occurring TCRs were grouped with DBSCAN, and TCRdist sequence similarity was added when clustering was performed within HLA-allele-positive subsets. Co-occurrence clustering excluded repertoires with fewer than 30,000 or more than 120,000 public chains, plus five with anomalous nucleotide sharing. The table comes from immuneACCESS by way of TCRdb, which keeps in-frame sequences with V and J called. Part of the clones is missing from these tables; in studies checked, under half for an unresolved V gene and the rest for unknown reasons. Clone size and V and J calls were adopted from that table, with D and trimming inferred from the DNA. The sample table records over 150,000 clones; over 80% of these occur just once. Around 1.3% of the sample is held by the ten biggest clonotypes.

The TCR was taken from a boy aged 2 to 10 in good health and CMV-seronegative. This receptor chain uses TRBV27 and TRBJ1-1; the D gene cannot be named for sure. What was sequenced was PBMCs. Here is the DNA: TGTGCCAGCAGTTTAAACGTCCCCGGTGTTGAAGCTTTCTTT. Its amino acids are CASSLNVPGVEAFF.